These T cell receptor beta chains were read from a single sample in a study of blood T cell repertoires in COVID-19. Repertoires were generated with immunoSEQ multiplex PCR, while TCRdb's copy carries only in-frame clones and drops some. Of under 300,000 clones listed, about 88% are singletons. The sequencing sample was made of peripheral blood. All receptors derive from a man aged 18 to 29 with active or convalescent COVID-19. Both conserved end residues are trimmed from each CDR3. The D gene is left open where the match is weak. Part of the rows lack a size; the others show once, few, many or a class for expanded clones.

j_call | d_call | v_call | clone_size | cdr3_aa
TRBJ2-2 | . | TRBV27 | . | ASSLKNTGELF
TRBJ2-7 | TRBD2 | TRBV9 | . | ASSPLSRAGAGGEQY
TRBJ2-2 | TRBD1 | TRBV27 | . | ASESGTGTTGELF
TRBJ1-6 | TRBD1 | TRBV5-1 | . | ASKLDRGNSPLH
TRBJ2-5 | . | TRBV10-3 | . | AISESKIGFQETQY
TRBJ2-5 | . | TRBV29-1 | . | SGRSGRETQY
TRBJ1-3 | TRBD1 | TRBV5-1 | . | ASSEQGQGFSGNTIY
TRBJ2-1 | . | TRBV7-8 | . | ASSFRGDTTADYNEQF
TRBJ2-2 | TRBD2 | TRBV11-3 | . | ASSFGLAGSTGELF
TRBJ1-3 | . | TRBV18 | . | ASSDRVGQFSGNTIY
TRBJ2-5 | TRBD2 | TRBV28 | . | ASSSRGGLGETQY
TRBJ2-7 | TRBD1 | TRBV5-1 | few | ASSRDRDSEQY
TRBJ1-2 | TRBD1 | TRBV6-1 | once | ASSEEGQSNYGYT
TRBJ2-1 | . | TRBV29-1 | . | SVDELDNEQF